This is a list of T cell receptor beta chains from one sample in a study of shared clonotypes between healthy human individuals. Only in-frame clones appear in the TCRdb table, and some are missing; sequencing was by immunoSEQ multiplex PCR. The top ten hold approximately 1.7% of the sample, which has about 2.1 million clones, roughly 95% seen once. Input material: naive CD8+ T cells from PBMCs. These receptors were obtained from a man aged 18 to 29 in good health. Some clones in this sample may be carry-over from other donors' samples. The CDR3 runs from the conserved cysteine through the conserved F or W. The D gene is left open where the match is weak. The size of a clone is reported for some rows only, either as once, few or many, or as a class for expanded clones.

TRBJ2-7	TRBV9	TRBD2	-	TGTGCCAGCAGCGTAGCTGGCGCGGGGGGGACCTACGAGCAGTACTTC	CASSVAGAGGTYEQYF
TRBJ2-6	TRBV7-5	-	-	TGTGTCAGAAGCTTAGCGCTCCGGGGAGTGGCTGGGGCCAACGTCCTGACTTTC	CVRSLALRGVAGANVLTF
TRBJ1-2	TRBV30	-	-	TGTGCCTGGAGTCTGGGGGGGCTCGGCTACACCTTC	CAWSLGGLGYTF
TRBJ2-3	TRBV30	-	once	TGTGCCTGGTCCCGCCCAGATACGCAGTATTTT	CAWSRPDTQYF
TRBJ2-5	TRBV7-9	TRBD1	-	TGTGCCAGCAGCTTAGCTGTCAGGGGGGAGACCCAGTACTTC	CASSLAVRGETQYF
TRBJ2-3	TRBV28	-	-	TGTGCCAGCAGTTCCCCCCTGGAGTCTAGCACAGATACGCAGTATTTT	CASSSPLESSTDTQYF
TRBJ2-3	TRBV5-1	TRBD2	once	TGCGCCAGCAGCTTGGCCCGGACTAGCGGGAGGATCCCAGATACGCAGTATTTT	CASSLARTSGRIPDTQYF
TRBJ2-5	TRBV6-1	TRBD1	-	TGTGCCAGCAGTGAAGGGACAGGGTGGGAGACCCAGTACTTC	CASSEGTGWETQYF
TRBJ2-7	TRBV5-1	TRBD1	-	TGCGCCAGCAGCCCAGGGACAGGGGGCTACGAGCAGTACTTC	CASSPGTGGYEQYF
TRBJ2-6	TRBV10-3	-	-	TGTGCCATCAGTGATCCGGCATCTGGGGCCAACGTCCTGACTTTC	CAISDPASGANVLTF
TRBJ1-1	TRBV29-1	-	few	TGCAGCGTTCAACCTAACACTGAAGCTTTCTTT	CSVQPNTEAFF
TRBJ1-2	TRBV4-1	-	-	TGCGCCAGCAGCCACGATCCAGGGAACAACTATGGCTACACCTTC	CASSHDPGNNYGYTF
TRBJ2-2	TRBV5-1	-	-	TGCGCCAGCAGCTTGTGGCCAGGAAGTACCGGGGAGCTGTTTTTT	CASSLWPGSTGELFF
TRBJ1-1	TRBV6-5	-	-	TGTGCCAGCAGGGGCTATGGGGGGACTGAAGCTTTCTTT	CASRGYGGTEAFF
TRBJ2-7	TRBV10-2	TRBD2	-	TGCGCCAGCAGTGATCTCCGGACTAGCGTGGTCTACGAGCAGTACTTC	CASSDLRTSVVYEQYF
TRBJ1-2	TRBV25-1	TRBD1	-	TGTGCCAGCAGTGAATATGGAGATGGGACAGGGGCAGGGGGCTACACCTTC	CASSEYGDGTGAGGYTF
TRBJ1-2	TRBV30	-	-	TGTGCCTGGAGCTCCTCCACTGGCTACACCTTC	CAWSSSTGYTF
TRBJ2-7	TRBV27	-	-	TGTGCCAGCAGTCCAAGGACCACCTACGAGCAGTACTTC	CASSPRTTYEQYF
TRBJ1-1	TRBV19	-	-	TGTGCCAGTAGTTTCGGGACCTTCACTGAAGCTTTCTTT	CASSFGTFTEAFF
TRBJ2-1	TRBV5-1	-	once	TGCGCCAGCAGCTTGATACGAGATGAGCAGTTCTTC	CASSLIRDEQFF
TRBJ2-1	TRBV19	TRBD2	-	TGTGCCAGTAGTCCACGGACTAGCGGGAATGAGCAGTTCTTC	CASSPRTSGNEQFF
TRBJ2-2	TRBV4-3	-	once	TGCGCCAGCAGCCTGAGACTGAACACCGGGGAGCTGTTTTTT	CASSLRLNTGELFF
TRBJ1-2	TRBV4-1	TRBD1	-	TGCGCCAGCAGCCAAGATTCCCGGACAGGGGATGGCTACACCTTC	CASSQDSRTGDGYTF
TRBJ2-7	TRBV7-2	TRBD2	-	TGTGCCAGCAGCTTATCAGCGGGAGGGTCCTACGAGCAGTACTTC	CASSLSAGGSYEQYF
TRBJ2-5	TRBV13	TRBD1	once	TGTGCCAGCAGCCTGAGGGACAGGGGGCTCGAAGAGACCCAGTACTTC	CASSLRDRGLEETQYF
TRBJ2-1	TRBV15	-	-	TGTGCCACCAGCAGCATAGTGGGTGAGCAGTTCTTC	CATSSIVGEQFF
TRBJ2-7	TRBV4-1	TRBD1	-	TGCGCCAGCAGCCAAGAGCGGTTAGGGGGCGCGTCCAGCGAGCAGTACTTC	CASSQERLGGASSEQYF
TRBJ2-5	TRBV7-2	-	-	TGTGCCAGCAGCTTAGTTGCGCAAGAGACCCAGTACTTC	CASSLVAQETQYF
TRBJ2-2	TRBV7-9	TRBD1	-	TGTGCCAGCAGCGATCAGGGGGCTTCTGCCGGGGAGCTGTTTTTT	CASSDQGASAGELFF
TRBJ2-7	TRBV29-1	TRBD1	-	TGCAGCGTTGAAAGGACAGGGGGGTCCGAGCAGTACTTC	CSVERTGGSEQYF
TRBJ2-3	TRBV7-2	TRBD2	-	TGTGCCAGCAGCCCAGAAGGAGCGTTTAGCGGGTGGGTCGGGGATACGCAGTATTTT	CASSPEGAFSGWVGDTQYF